This note documents a single T cell receptor (beta chain) sequence. Its antigen is currently unknown. The CDR3 covers 13 residues. Losses at the gene ends were 7 bases for V and 2 bases for J; bases not matched to a gene: 4. From germline, CDR1 is SGHAT and CDR2 FQDESV (reference sequence). The assay was immunoSEQ multiplex PCR, and TCRdb's table has in-frame clones only and misses some. The top ten clones hold approximately 10% of a sample with some 84,000 clones, around 90% of them seen once. This sample was taken from a study of T cell responses to AZD1222 COVID-19 vaccine. The analysis combined second doses at about 4 or about 12 weeks. Study-wide findings and caveats: After the peak T cell response, and only then, were repertoires sampled.

The material was peripheral blood, obtained 28 days after the second AZD1222 dose. The source is an adult who received the AZD1222 COVID-19 vaccine. This chain uses TRBV11-1 with TRBJ1-1; 7 nucleotides agree with TRBD1. The CDR3 loop is CASIDRVNTEAFF. The CDR3 DNA reads TGTGCCAGCATCGACAGGGTAAACACTGAAGCTTTCTTT.